One and the same sample provided the 30 T cell receptor beta chains below, sequenced in a study of T-cell reconstitution after alpha-beta-depleted transplantation in children. For TCRbeta, the library was prepared with unique molecular identifiers. TCRdb re-called the PCR reads with MiXCR, one entry per CDR3 protein. The table includes 70,000 to 100,000 distinct CDR3 sequences, approximately 12% detected once. Material: PBMCs from the stem cell graft donor, obtained from the stem cell graft. The receptors shown here come from a human donor who donated a stem cell graft to a child with inherited bone marrow failure.

In this sample, this clonotype turned up a few times. The chain recombines TRBV4-2 with TRBJ2-3; TRBD2 matches at 10 bases. Germline CDR1 is LGHNA and CDR2 is YNFKEQ. The CDR3 runs 17 residues. V was pared by 0 bases and J by 4 bases, with 7 bases of the junction left unmatched. In nucleotides, the CDR3 is TGTGCCAGCAGCCAAGATTTAGCGGGGGGCCGTGCAGATACGCAGTATTTT. As protein: CASSQDLAGGRADTQYF.

J is TRBJ1-5 and V is TRBV19; D ambiguous. The V end was cut by 3 bases, the J end by 7 bases, with 13 bases between. CDR3 length: 14 residues. Per germline, CDR1 LNHDA and CDR2 SQIVND (reference sequence). The CDR3 DNA follows: TGTGCCAGTAGTATCAAGGGAGAGGTCCAGCCCCAGCATTTT. This sequence encodes CASSIKGEVQPQHF.

The sample holds many counts of this clonotype. This chain uses TRBV29-1 with TRBJ2-1; unclear D gene. Germline CDR1 reads SQVTM; CDR2 reads ANQGSEA. The germline V and J ends were trimmed by 0 bases and 4 bases, with 13 bases remaining between them. This CDR3 is 15 amino acids long. The CDR3 coding sequence is TGCAGCGTTGAAGATCGAAGGCGGTCTTACAATGAGCAGTTCTTC. Amino acids: CSVEDRRRSYNEQFF.

This clonotype was observed many times. This chain joins TRBV5-1 and TRBJ2-7; D is perhaps TRBD1 (5 bases). Germline V CDR1 and CDR2: SGHRS, YFSETQ. V lost 0 bases, J lost 4 bases, and 5 bases lay in between. CDR3 length: 12 amino acids. CDR3 loop: CASSLDRYEQYF. The CDR3 DNA reads TGCGCCAGCAGCTTGGACAGGTACGAGCAGTACTTC.

The rearrangement joins TRBV24-1 to TRBJ2-3; no clear D gene. V lost 4 bases and J lost 6, with 16 bases in between. Germline CDR1 and CDR2: KGHDR and SFDVKD. There are 15 residues in the CDR3. For the CDR3, the DNA is TGTGCCACCAGTGACCCTCGGACCCCTCGGGATACGCAGTATTTT. Its protein product is CATSDPRTPRDTQYF.

Many counts were recorded for this clonotype. J is TRBJ1-2 and V is TRBV4-3, with a weak D call TRBD1 (6 bases). CDR1 and CDR2 from the germline V gene are LGHNA and YSLEER. This CDR3 comprises 16 residues. V was pared by 3 bases and J by 5 bases, with 19 bases between. CDR3 residues: CASSQDLRQERYGYTF. CDR3 DNA: TGCGCCAGCAGCCAGGACTTGAGACAGGAGCGTTATGGCTACACCTTC.

This clonotype was seen many times. The chain links TRBV9 to TRBJ2-5, with D perhaps TRBD1 or TRBD2 (6 bases each). Germline V gives CDR1 SGDLS, CDR2 YYNGEE. V was clipped by 2 bases and J by 2 bases, with 13 bases between them. The CDR3 has 15 amino acids. CDR3 coding DNA: TGTGCCAGCAGCGTTTCACAGGGAGGACAAGAGACCCAGTACTTC. Its protein product is CASSVSQGGQETQYF.

This clonotype came up many times. The chain is built from TRBV29-1 and TRBJ2-7, with D possibly matching TRBD1 (8 bases). Germline CDR1 is SQVTM and CDR2 is ANQGSEA. V was pared by 6 bases and J by 5 bases, with 14 bases between. The CDR3 runs 12 residues. The CDR3 loop reads CSVGQGGDEQYF. The CDR3 DNA sequence: TGCAGCGTCGGACAGGGAGGGGACGAGCAGTACTTC.

The chain employs TRBV11-1 and TRBJ1-6, with 10 bases aligning to TRBD1. In germline, CDR1 is SGHAT, CDR2 FQDESV (reference sequence). V lost 5 bases and J lost 8; bases outside the gene matches: 9. This CDR3 is 16 amino acids long. CDR3 residues: CASSAYAGQGDSPLHF. The CDR3 DNA reads TGTGCCAGCAGCGCATACGCAGGACAGGGGGATTCACCCCTCCACTTT.

This clonotype was seen many times. CDR3 DNA: TGTGCCAGCAGCTTGGGACTGGCCTCCTACGAGCAGTACTTC. Translation gives CASSLGLASYEQYF. This sequence joins TRBV5-4 and TRBJ2-7, with D uncertain. The CDR3 consists of 14 residues. V lost 0 bases and J lost 0, with 7 bases in between. Germline V CDR1 and CDR2: SGHNT, YYREEE (reference sequence).

This clonotype was seen ten or more times. The gene calls are TRBV7-3 and TRBJ2-2, with no clear D. V was pared by 1 base and J by 2 bases, with 8 bases between. Germline CDR1 and CDR2: SGHTA and FQGTGA. The CDR3 spans 15 residues. The CDR3 here is CASSLMASNTGELFF. CDR3 coding DNA: TGTGCCAGCAGCTTAATGGCCAGCAACACCGGGGAGCTGTTTTTT.

The gene calls are TRBV5-5 and TRBJ2-2; tentatively, D is TRBD2 (6 bases). Germline V gene sequence: CDR1 SGHKS, CDR2 YYEKEE (reference sequence). V gave up 3 bases and J gave up 1 base, with 16 bases separating them. CDR3 length: 17 residues. CDR3 loop: CASSSLDYSRNTGELFF. CDR3 nucleotides: TGTGCCAGCAGCTCTCTGGACTATTCGAGGAACACCGGGGAGCTGTTTTTT.

This clonotype was counted a few times. The gene calls are TRBV9 and TRBJ1-2; D is possibly TRBD1 (6 bases). CDR1 SGDLS and CDR2 YYNGEE come from the germline V gene. V shed 0 bases and J shed 6 bases, with 12 bases lying between them. The CDR3 covers 14 residues. CDR3 sequence reads: CASSVEGRGHGYTF. CDR3 bases: TGTGCCAGCAGCGTAGAAGGCAGGGGCCATGGCTACACCTTC. Filled out from reference TRBV9 and TRBJ1-2, the complete variable domain reads DSGVTQTPKHLITATGQRVTLRCSPRSGDLSVYWYQQSLDQGLQFLIQYYNGEERAKGNILERFSAQQFPDLHSELNLSSLELGDSALYFCASSVEGRGHGYTFGSGTRLTVV.

This clonotype was seen repeatedly, ten times or more. V usage is TRBV12-3 or TRBV12-4 and J usage is TRBJ1-2; D gene uncertain. This CDR3 comprises 11 residues. Trimming removed 1 base from V and 9 bases from J, with 6 bases in between. CDR3 loop: CASSLEMSYTF. The DNA for the CDR3 is TGTGCCAGCAGTTTAGAGATGAGCTACACCTTC.

This clonotype was counted ten times or more. This rearrangement joins TRBV19 to TRBJ1-1; 7 positions match TRBD1. With 6 bases clipped from V and 5 bases from J, the junction kept 21 bases outside the gene matches. This CDR3 region has 18 residues. The V gene's germline CDR1 is LNHDA and CDR2 SQIVND (reference sequence). The CDR3, as DNA: TGTGCCAGTAGCCCACAAAGGGGGGACAGTGGGCGATGGACTGAAGCTTTCTTT. This sequence encodes CASSPQRGDSGRWTEAFF. Together with reference TRBV19 and TRBJ1-1, the CDR3 gives the full variable domain: DGGITQSPKYLFRKEGQNVTLSCEQNLNHDAMYWYRQDPGQGLRLIYYSQIVNDFQKGDIAEGYSVSREKKESFPLTVTSAQKNPTAFYLCASSPQRGDSGRWTEAFFGQGTRLTVV.

This clonotype came up many times. The chain is built from TRBV7-8 and TRBJ2-3; D possibly corresponds to TRBD2 (6 bases). Germline CDR1 reads SGHVS; CDR2 reads FQNEAQ. The CDR3 consists of 16 residues. Trimming pared 1 base from V and 0 bases from J, leaving 11 bases between. CDR3 bases: TGTGCCAGCAGCTTAGGAGGCGGGGAGAGCACAGATACGCAGTATTTT. Translated, it gives CASSLGGGESTDTQYF.

Here the CDR3 reads CASSQQGLPYNEQFF. The CDR3 DNA reads as TGCGCCAGCAGCCAACAGGGACTACCCTACAATGAGCAGTTCTTC. This chain joins TRBV4-3 and TRBJ2-1; 7 nucleotides agree with TRBD2. Germline V lookup: CDR1 LGHNA, CDR2 YSLEER. The V segment lost 2 bases and the J segment 2 bases; nucleotides outside the gene matches: 3. The CDR3 is 15 residues long.

This clonotype turned up a few times. The genes are TRBV20-1 and TRBJ2-1; the match to TRBD2 covers 8 bases. Germline values: CDR1 DFQATT, CDR2 SNEGSKA (reference sequence). The CDR3 spans 17 residues. The ends lost 0 bases at V and 7 bases at J; junction bases unmatched: 14. The CDR3 protein is CSARDHRLAGSMNEQFF. The CDR3 DNA sequence: TGCAGTGCTAGAGATCATCGGCTAGCGGGTAGTATGAATGAGCAGTTCTTC.

This clonotype was observed many times. The chain uses TRBV7-2 and TRBJ2-1; D remains ambiguous. The CDR3 extends over 14 amino acids. V lost 1 base and J lost 6, with 10 bases in between. CDR1 is SGHTA, CDR2 FQGNSA, per germline. The DNA for the CDR3 is TGTGCCAGCAGCTTAGACAGATATACCAATGAGCAGTTCTTC. Translating gives CASSLDRYTNEQFF.

This clonotype came up many times. The chain is built from TRBV5-1 and TRBJ1-1; no reliable D call. With 4 bases removed from V and 1 base from J, the gap between germline ends came to 11 bases. The length of the CDR3 is 14 residues. In germline, CDR1 is SGHRS, CDR2 YFSETQ. CDR3 bases: TGCGCCAGCAGCCCGGCCTACAGGAACACTGAAGCTTTCTTT. Its translation is CASSPAYRNTEAFF.

The chain joins TRBV3-1 to TRBJ1-1; D not certain. From germline, CDR1 is LGHDT and CDR2 YNNKEL (reference sequence). The V gene lost 4 bases and the J gene lost 6 bases, with 12 bases spanning the gap. The CDR3 length is 13 residues. The CDR3 DNA is TGTGCCAGCAGCCTGTTGGGGAGGGCTGAAGCTTTCTTT. It encodes CASSLLGRAEAFF.

This clonotype has at least ten counts. The genes are TRBV27 and TRBJ2-1, with a weak D call TRBD1 (5 bases). CDR1 and CDR2 (germline): MNHEY, SMNVEV (reference sequence). There are 16 residues in the CDR3. V lost 3 bases to trimming and J lost 5 bases, with 17 bases between them. CDR3 bases: TGTGCCAGCAGTTTTGGGGCAGGGTGGGCGGACAATGAGCAGTTCTTC. Its translation is CASSFGAGWADNEQFF.

This clonotype was counted ten times or more. The genes are TRBV7-3 and TRBJ2-1; D is possibly TRBD2 (6 bases). CDR3 length: 16 residues. V dropped 5 bases and J dropped 1 base, with 15 bases sitting between them. The germline CDR1 and CDR2 sequences are SGHTA and FQGTGA. CDR3 residues: CASSPNGGFSYNEQFF. The CDR3 region has the DNA TGTGCCAGCAGCCCGAACGGGGGATTTTCCTACAATGAGCAGTTCTTC.

This clonotype was counted ten times or more. The chain employs TRBV7-6 and TRBJ2-7, with D possibly matching TRBD1 (5 bases). The germline gives CDR1 SGHVS, CDR2 FNYEAQ. This CDR3 has 16 amino acids. The V and J ends lost 4 bases and 2 bases respectively, with 18 bases between them. The DNA for the CDR3 is TGTGCCAGCAGCTCCCCGGACCGGACACTTACCTACGAGCAGTACTTC. Translated, it gives CASSSPDRTLTYEQYF.

This clonotype was recorded many times. The rearrangement uses TRBV20-1 and TRBJ2-3; 10 bases map to TRBD2. Trimming took 6 bases from V and 4 from J; bases not matched to a gene: 10. Germline CDR1 is DFQATT and CDR2 is SNEGSKA (reference sequence). The CDR3 extends over 15 amino acids. In nucleotides, the CDR3 is TGCAGTGCCCCCGTCCGACTAGCGGGTTCAGATACGCAGTATTTT. This codes for CSAPVRLAGSDTQYF.

In this sample, this clonotype turned up many times. The gene calls are TRBV5-1 and TRBJ2-6, with TRBD1 identical over 9 bases. The CDR3 runs to 20 residues. Germline CDR1 is SGHRS and CDR2 is YFSETQ. The V gene end was trimmed by 3 bases and the J gene end by 1 base; junction bases not matched to a gene: 14. CDR3 region: CASSSLIPGQGGSGANVLTF. In DNA form, the CDR3 reads TGCGCCAGCAGCTCTCTGATACCGGGACAGGGAGGGTCTGGGGCCAACGTCCTGACTTTC.

In this sample, this clonotype turned up a few times. The chain carries TRBV6-2 or TRBV6-3 and TRBJ1-1; 10 bases match TRBD1. With V trimmed by 6 bases and J by 5 bases, 6 bases remained unmatched. The CDR3 length is 14 residues. Germline V gives CDR1 MNHEY, CDR2 SVGEGT. CDR3 in DNA: TGTGCCAGCAGCTCGACAGGGGGCCGAACTGAAGCTTTCTTT. Protein: CASSSTGGRTEAFF.

This clonotype was counted many times. CDR3 in amino acids: CSARADREREKLFF. CDR3 DNA: TGCAGTGCTAGAGCAGACAGGGAGAGGGAAAAACTGTTTTTT. This chain links TRBV20-1 with TRBJ1-4; 7 nucleotides match TRBD1. Germline V gives CDR1 DFQATT, CDR2 SNEGSKA (reference sequence). V lost 1 base and J lost 8; bases outside the gene matches: 7. CDR3 length: 14 amino acids.

This clonotype occurred many times. The chain joins TRBV7-9 to TRBJ2-2; D call uncertain. V was pared by 3 bases and J by 0 bases, with 5 bases between. The V gene's germline CDR1 is SEHNR and CDR2 FQNEAQ (reference sequence). This CDR3 region has 14 residues. CDR3 region: CASSFASNTGELFF. The CDR3 DNA reads TGTGCCAGCAGCTTCGCGTCGAACACCGGGGAGCTGTTTTTT.

This clonotype appeared many times. The chain is built from TRBV3-1 and TRBJ1-2; unclear D gene. CDR3 length: 13 amino acids. In germline, CDR1 is LGHDT, CDR2 YNNKEL (reference sequence). Trimming took off 2 bases at V and 8 bases at J, with 12 bases between the two ends. The CDR3: CASSQYVTGGYTF. The CDR3 region has the DNA TGTGCCAGCAGCCAATATGTTACTGGAGGCTACACCTTC.